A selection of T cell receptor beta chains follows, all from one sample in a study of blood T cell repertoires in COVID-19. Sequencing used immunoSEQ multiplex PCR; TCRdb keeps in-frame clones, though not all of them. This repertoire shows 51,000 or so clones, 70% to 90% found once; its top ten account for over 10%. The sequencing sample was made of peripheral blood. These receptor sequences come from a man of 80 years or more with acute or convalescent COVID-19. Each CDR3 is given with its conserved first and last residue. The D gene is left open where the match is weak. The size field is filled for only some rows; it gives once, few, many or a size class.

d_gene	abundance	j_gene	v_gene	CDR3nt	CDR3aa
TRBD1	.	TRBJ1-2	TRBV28	TGTGCCAGCAGGACCGGGACAGGGAACTATGGCTACACCTTC	CASRTGTGNYGYTF
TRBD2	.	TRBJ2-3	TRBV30	TGTGCAGGGGAGCGAGCGGGGGCCGTCACAGATACGCAGTATTTT	CAGERAGAVTDTQYF
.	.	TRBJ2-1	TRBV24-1	TGTGCCACCGGGGGAAAACAGGCTCAGGGGCATGAGCAGTTCTTC	CATGGKQAQGHEQFF
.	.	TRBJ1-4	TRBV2	TGTGCCAGCATGGTTGGGCACCCTGGGCTGTTTTTT	CASMVGHPGLFF
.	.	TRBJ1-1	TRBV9	TGTGCCAGCAGCGCACAGACGAACACTGAAGCTTTCTTT	CASSAQTNTEAFF
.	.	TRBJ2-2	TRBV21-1	TGTGCCAGCAGCAGAAAAGTTGTGGACAGGGGGCTTGCCACCGGGGAGCTGTTTTTT	CASSRKVVDRGLATGELFF
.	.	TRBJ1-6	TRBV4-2	TGTGCCAGCAGCCAAGAGCCCGCCAGGGAGGGTTCACCCCTCCACTTT	CASSQEPAREGSPLHF
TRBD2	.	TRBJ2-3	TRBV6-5	TGTGCCAGCAAGAAATCCGGGACTAGGGGTGATACGCAGTATTTT	CASKKSGTRGDTQYF
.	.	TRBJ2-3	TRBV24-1	TGTGCCACCAGCCCTAGGCGGCAGATCACAGATACGCAGTATTTT	CATSPRRQITDTQYF
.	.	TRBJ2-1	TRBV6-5	TGTGCCAGCAGCCCCTCCGGGTACGTGCAGTTCTTC	CASSPSGYVQFF
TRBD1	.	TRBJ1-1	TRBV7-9	TGTGCCAGCAGCCCACAGGGGGCGAACACTGAAGCTTTCTTT	CASSPQGANTEAFF
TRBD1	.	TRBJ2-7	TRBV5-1	TGCGCCAGTCAACCGGGACAGGGGACGTACGAGCAGTACTTC	CASQPGQGTYEQYF
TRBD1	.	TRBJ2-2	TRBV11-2	TGTGCCAGCAGCTTATCAGGGGGCGCCTGGTCAACCGGGGAGCTGTTTTTT	CASSLSGGAWSTGELFF
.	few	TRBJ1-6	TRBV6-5	TGTGCCACTATTCGACAGTTGGCTAGTTCACCCCTCCACTTT	CATIRQLASSPLHF
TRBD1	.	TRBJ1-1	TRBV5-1	TGCGCCAGCAGCCAGGGGACAGGGATAGACACTGAAGCTTTCTTT	CASSQGTGIDTEAFF
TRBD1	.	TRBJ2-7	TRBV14	TGTGCCAGCAGCCCGCCCTGGACAGGTAAATCCTACGAGCAGTACTTC	CASSPPWTGKSYEQYF
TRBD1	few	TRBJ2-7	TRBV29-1	TGCAGCGTTACTAAAGGGACAGGGTTCTACGAGCAGTACTTC	CSVTKGTGFYEQYF
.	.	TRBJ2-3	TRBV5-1	TGCGCCAGCAGCTTCGGGGGAGATACGCAGTATTTT	CASSFGGDTQYF
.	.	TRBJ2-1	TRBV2	TGTGCCAGCAGTGAAGCGGATAAGGTAACTAAGGTCTTC	CASSEADKVTKVF
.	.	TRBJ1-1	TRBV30	TGTGCCTGGAGTAACCGGGCTTTCTTT	CAWSNRAFF
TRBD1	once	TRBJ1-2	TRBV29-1	TGCAGCGTGACAGGGTACGGAGACTATGGCTACACCTTC	CSVTGYGDYGYTF
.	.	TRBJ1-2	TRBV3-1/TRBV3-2	TGTGCCAGCAGCCAAGCCTCCGGGGACTATGGCTACACCTTC	CASSQASGDYGYTF
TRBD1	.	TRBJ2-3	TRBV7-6	TGTGCCAGCAGCTTAGCCGGGACAGGGGAGACCGATACGCAGTATTTT	CASSLAGTGETDTQYF
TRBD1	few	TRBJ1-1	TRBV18	TGTGCCAGCTCACTCACCATGCGGACAGGGTTTACTGAAGCTTTCTTT	CASSLTMRTGFTEAFF
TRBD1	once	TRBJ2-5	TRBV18	TGTGCCAGCTCCCCCGGGACAGGGGTCCAAGAGACCCAGTACTTC	CASSPGTGVQETQYF
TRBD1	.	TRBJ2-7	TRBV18	TGTGCCAGCTCACCCGGGACAGGTCACTACGAGCAGTACTTC	CASSPGTGHYEQYF
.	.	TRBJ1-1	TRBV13	TGTGCCAGCAGCACCGGACACCTGAACACTGAAGCTTTCTTT	CASSTGHLNTEAFF
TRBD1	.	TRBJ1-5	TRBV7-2	TGTGCCAGCAGCTCGAAACAGGGGGAAGGAAATCAGCCCCAGCATTTT	CASSSKQGEGNQPQHF
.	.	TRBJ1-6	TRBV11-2	TGTGCCAGCAGCCGAACAGGGCCCAATTCACCCCTCCACTTT	CASSRTGPNSPLHF
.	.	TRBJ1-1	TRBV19	TGTGCCAGTAGCTCGGGCAGGGGTATAACTGAAGCTTTCTTT	CASSSGRGITEAFF
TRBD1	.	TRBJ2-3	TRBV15	TGTGCCACCAGCGTGAGGACAGGGGGCCCAGATACGCAGTATTTT	CATSVRTGGPDTQYF
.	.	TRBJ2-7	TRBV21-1	TGTGCCAGCAGCCCCAACAGGGGATTTCTCTGCTATGAGCAGTACTTC	CASSPNRGFLCYEQYF
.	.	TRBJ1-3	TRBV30	TGTGCCTGGAGCGGTGGAAACACCATATATTTT	CAWSGGNTIYF
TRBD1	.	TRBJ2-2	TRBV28	TGTGCCAGCAGTTTTATGAGACAGGGGGCTTTTCGAAACACCGGGGAGCTGTTTTTT	CASSFMRQGAFRNTGELFF
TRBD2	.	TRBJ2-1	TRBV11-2	TGTGCCAGCAGCTTGACGAGCGGGGGGTTCTACAATGAGCAGTTCTTC	CASSLTSGGFYNEQFF
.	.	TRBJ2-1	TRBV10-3	TGTGCCATCAAGGGACAATTAGATAATGAGCAGTTCTTC	CAIKGQLDNEQFF
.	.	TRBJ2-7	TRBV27	TGTGCCAGCAGTATGGGGGGGCATGCCTACGAGCAGTACTTC	CASSMGGHAYEQYF
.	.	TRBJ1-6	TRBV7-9	TGTGCCAGCAGACGAGGTGGTTTTCAGGGTGATTCAAATTCACCCCTCCACTTT	CASRRGGFQGDSNSPLHF
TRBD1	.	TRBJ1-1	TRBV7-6	TGTGCCAGCAGCCCCCCGGGACAGGACATCACTGAAGCTTTCTTT	CASSPPGQDITEAFF
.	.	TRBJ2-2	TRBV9	TGTGCCAGCAGCTCCCGGAACACCGGGGAGCTGTTTTTT	CASSSRNTGELFF
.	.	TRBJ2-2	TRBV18	TGTGCCAGCTCACCGGTTTCAGGGGCCAACACCGGGGAGCTGTTTTTT	CASSPVSGANTGELFF
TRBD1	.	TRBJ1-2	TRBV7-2	TGTGCCAGCAGCCCGCGGACAGGAGGTAGCTATGGCTACACCTTC	CASSPRTGGSYGYTF
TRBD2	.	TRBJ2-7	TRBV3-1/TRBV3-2	TGTGCCAGCAGCCCAACCGGGACTAGCGGGGGCCACCCCGGCGAGCAGTACTTC	CASSPTGTSGGHPGEQYF
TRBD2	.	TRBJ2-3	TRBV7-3	TGTGCCAGCAGCTTGGGACTAGCGGGGACAGATACGCAGTATTTT	CASSLGLAGTDTQYF
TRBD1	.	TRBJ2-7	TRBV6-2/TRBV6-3	TGTGCCAGCAGTTATACAGGGGTCATCTCCTACGAGCAGTACTTC	CASSYTGVISYEQYF
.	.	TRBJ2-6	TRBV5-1	TGCGCCAGCAGCTTGGATTCCTCCGGGGCCAACGTCCTGACTTTC	CASSLDSSGANVLTF
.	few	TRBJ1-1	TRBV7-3	TGTGCCAGCAGCTTAATGACGGGAAGTACTGAAGCTTTCTTT	CASSLMTGSTEAFF